The 30 T cell receptor beta chains given below trace back to one sample, sequenced in a study of siplizumab effects on memory and regulatory T cells. Some clones are missing from TCRdb's copy, which holds only in-frame ones; the method was immunoSEQ multiplex PCR. The sample holds approximately 48,000 clones; approximately 93% are singletons and the top ten take roughly 17%. Material for sequencing was CD8+ T cells sorted from blood. Source of these receptors: a human donor in good health.

The V and J genes are TRBV4-1 and TRBJ1-2; unclear D gene. V shed 2 bases and J shed 8 bases, with 12 bases lying between them. The CDR3 runs 13 residues. Germline V gives CDR1 MGHRA, CDR2 YSYEKL. CDR3 region: CASSQPSTYGYTF. Here the CDR3 DNA reads TGCGCCAGCAGCCAACCAAGTACGTACGGCTACACCTTC.

The V and J genes are TRBV11-2 and TRBJ2-2; 7 bases are shared with TRBD2. The CDR3 is 18 amino acids. Trimming removed 5 bases from V and 4 bases from J; junction bases left unmatched: 16. Germline CDR1 is SGHAT and CDR2 is FQNNGV. The CDR3: CASSPPPPSGSFTGELFF. In nucleotides, the CDR3 is TGTGCCAGCAGCCCACCTCCTCCTAGCGGCTCCTTCACCGGGGAGCTGTTTTTT.

J is TRBJ2-7 and V is TRBV6-1; D is unclear. Trimming stripped 7 bases from V and 5 bases from J, with 21 bases between. The CDR3 consists of 15 residues. Germline lookup yields CDR1 MNHNS and CDR2 SASEGT. The CDR3 DNA reads as TGTGCCAGCACCAATACCGGCGGTAATATCCACGAGCAGTACTTC. Its translation: CASTNTGGNIHEQYF.

This chain uses TRBV6-5 with TRBJ1-2, with 7 bases identical to TRBD1. The germline V gene has CDR1 MNHEY and CDR2 SVGAGI. V shed 6 bases and J 3 bases; nucleotides not matched to a gene: 10. The CDR3 totals 15 residues. CDR3 amino acids: CASRPTGDTDYGYTF. DNA of the CDR3: TGTGCCAGCAGACCCACAGGGGACACGGACTATGGCTACACCTTC.

A remark on this clone: A junction end diverges from the germline sequence, so it may reflect a read error. This chain links TRBV6-1 with TRBJ2-3, with 8 positions matching TRBD2. The V gene's germline CDR1 is MNHNS and CDR2 SASEGT. The CDR3 is 16 residues long. The CDR3 bases are TGTGCCATCAGTGAGTCGACTAGCGTGGGTGCAGATACGCAGTATTTT. It translates to CAISESTSVGADTQYF.

The chain is built from TRBV29-1 and TRBJ2-2, with 7 bases that match TRBD1. Germline assignment: CDR1 SQVTM and CDR2 ANQGSEA. The V gene end was trimmed by 7 bases and the J gene end by 2 bases; junction bases not matched to a gene: 10. The CDR3 has 15 amino acids. The CDR3, as DNA: TGCAGCGCCGCGCCCCGGGACAGCAACACCGGGGAGCTGTTTTTT. As protein: CSAAPRDSNTGELFF.

This chain joins TRBV6-4 and TRBJ1-4; D remains unclear. CDR1 and CDR2 (germline): MRHNA, SNTAGT. Trimming took off 4 bases at V and 7 bases at J, with 7 bases between the two ends. This CDR3 is built from 12 residues. The CDR3 region is CASSGLCEKLFF. The CDR3 region has the DNA TGTGCCAGCAGTGGTTTATGTGAAAAACTGTTTTTT.

The chain couples TRBV7-6 to TRBJ2-1; 14 bases map to TRBD2. The V segment lost 5 bases and the J segment 8 bases; nucleotides outside the gene matches: 8. Germline-derived CDR1 and CDR2 are SGHVS and FNYEAQ. The length of the CDR3 is 16 residues. CDR3 bases: TGTGCCAGCAGCGCCCGACTAGCGGGAGGGCTAGATGAGCAGTTCTTC. This sequence encodes CASSARLAGGLDEQFF.

Written as DNA, the CDR3 is TGTGCCAGCAGCTTAGGCCCAAATCAGCCCCAGCATTTT. Amino acid sequence: CASSLGPNQPQHF. The chain uses TRBV7-9 and TRBJ1-5; D call uncertain. The CDR3 is 13 residues long. Deletions cut 1 base from V and 4 bases from J, with 5 bases between. Germline values: CDR1 SEHNR, CDR2 FQNEAQ (reference sequence).

The chain joins TRBV15 to TRBJ2-3; D possibly corresponds to TRBD1 (5 bases). The germline gives CDR1 LNHNV, CDR2 YYDKDF (reference sequence). The germline V and J ends were trimmed by 3 bases and 5 bases, with 18 bases remaining between them. The CDR3 runs to 16 residues. CDR3: CATSSRGPGNGDTQYF. CDR3 bases: TGTGCCACCAGCAGTAGGGGCCCAGGGAACGGAGATACGCAGTATTTT.

Here the CDR3 DNA reads TGTGCCAGCACTATCGGGTCTAGCTACGAGCAGTACTTC. Amino acid sequence: CASTIGSSYEQYF. The chain recombines TRBV6-5 with TRBJ2-7; D is undetermined. Germline V CDR1 and CDR2: MNHEY, SVGAGI. The ends were cut back, 7 bases at V and 3 bases at J, with 13 bases in the middle. The CDR3 extends over 13 amino acids.

The chain has TRBV4-1 and TRBJ2-7, with 7 bases identical to TRBD1. The CDR3 is 15 amino acids. Trimming cost V 0 bases and J 0 bases; bases outside gene matches: 2. Per the germline V gene, CDR1 is MGHRA and CDR2 is YSYEKL. The chain's CDR3 is CASSQERQGSYEQYF. In DNA form, the CDR3 reads TGCGCCAGCAGCCAAGAGAGACAGGGCTCCTACGAGCAGTACTTC.

The CDR3 DNA is TGTGCCAAGTACAGGGAAGACACCGGGGAGCTGTTTTTT. Translation: CAKYREDTGELFF. The chain joins TRBV2 to TRBJ2-2; TRBD1 is a possible D gene (6 bases). The germline CDR1 and CDR2 sequences are SNHLY and FYNNEI. Trimming took 10 bases from V and 3 from J, leaving 12 bases between them. The CDR3 has 13 amino acids.

The rearrangement uses TRBV19 and TRBJ2-3; 9 bases are a match to TRBD1. With 8 bases clipped from V and 2 bases from J, the junction kept 5 bases outside the gene matches. The CDR3 contains 14 residues. The germline V gene has CDR1 LNHDA and CDR2 SQIVND (reference sequence). CDR3 bases: TGTGCCAGTGCCGGGACAGGGTACACAGATACGCAGTATTTT. This translates into CASAGTGYTDTQYF.

The count of this clone is one. At one end the junction does not follow the germline gene, possibly because of a read error. This chain connects TRBV11-2 to TRBJ2-7; the D call may be TRBD1 or TRBD2 (5 bases each). Germline V gives CDR1 SGHAT, CDR2 FQNNGV. This CDR3 spans 11 amino acids. CDR3 amino acids: CASSLSGTLIF. CDR3 DNA: TGTGCCAGCAGCTTATCCGGGACCTTGATATTC.

A single count supports this clone. This rearrangement joins TRBV9 to TRBJ2-7; TRBD1 matches at 8 bases. The trim removed 2 bases at V and 7 bases at J, leaving 11 bases unmatched. The germline V gene has CDR1 SGDLS and CDR2 YYNGEE. CDR3 length equals 15 residues. The CDR3, as DNA: TGTGCCAGCAGCGTGAGGACAGGGCCCCTCTGGGAGCAGTACTTC. It encodes CASSVRTGPLWEQYF.

The chain recombines TRBV6-1 with TRBJ2-1, with 10 nucleotides matching TRBD2. V was clipped by 2 bases and J by 1 base; unmatched bases: 2. CDR3 length: 16 amino acids. Germline CDR1 is MNHNS and CDR2 is SASEGT. The CDR3 DNA is TGTGCCAGCAGTGAACTAGCGGGAGAGTCCTACAATGAGCAGTTCTTC. It translates to CASSELAGESYNEQFF.

The chain links TRBV27 to TRBJ1-5; maybe TRBD1 (6 bases). Per germline, CDR1 MNHEY and CDR2 SMNVEV (reference sequence). With 0 bases removed from V and 9 bases from J, the gap between germline ends came to 12 bases. The CDR3 loop spans 14 amino acids. This chain's CDR3 is CASSLSGGGRPQHF. For the CDR3, the DNA is TGTGCCAGCAGTTTATCAGGGGGGGGTAGGCCCCAGCATTTT.

This chain joins TRBV6-4 and TRBJ2-3; D may be TRBD1 or TRBD2 (5 bases each). CDR3 length: 14 residues. The V gene lost 7 bases and the J gene lost 2 bases, with 13 bases spanning the gap. From germline, CDR1 is MRHNA and CDR2 SNTAGT. The CDR3 reads CASKGTEHTDTQYF. CDR3 sequence (DNA): TGTGCCAGCAAAGGGACCGAACACACAGATACGCAGTATTTT.

This rearrangement joins TRBV7-4 to TRBJ1-5, with 7 bases lining up with TRBD1. After removal of 6 bases from V and 8 bases from J, the junction contained 10 bases not matched to a gene. The CDR3 consists of 14 residues. Germline V gives CDR1 SGHVT, CDR2 SQSDAQ. CDR3 sequence reads: CASSIRQGSKPQHF. CDR3 DNA sequence: TGTGCCAGCAGTATAAGACAGGGTAGTAAGCCCCAGCATTTT.

This clone was seen just once. The rearrangement links TRBV15 to TRBJ2-3; tentatively, D is TRBD2 (6 bases). Germline V gene lookup returns CDR1 LNHNV and CDR2 YYDKDF (reference sequence). The CDR3 is 15 amino acids. Trimming shortened V by 8 bases and J by 4 bases, and 19 bases separated the two germline ends. CDR3 protein: CATEDYGAPSDTQYF. In nucleotides, the CDR3 is TGTGCCACCGAGGACTATGGGGCCCCCTCAGATACGCAGTATTTT.

The rearrangement joins TRBV13 to TRBJ2-1; 9 bases are shared with TRBD1. Germline CDR1 reads PRHDT; CDR2 reads FYEKMQ (reference sequence). Unmatched junction bases numbered 8, after V lost 4 bases and J lost 7 bases. This CDR3 is built from 15 residues. CDR3 coding DNA: TGTGCCAGCAGCTCGTCGGGACAGGGCAAAAATGAGCAGTTCTTC. Translated, it gives CASSSSGQGKNEQFF. Full variable domain (outside the CDR3, taken from reference TRBV13 and TRBJ2-1): AAGVIQSPRHLIKEKRETATLKCYPIPRHDTVYWYQQGPGQDPQFLISFYEKMQSDKGSIPDRFSAQQFSDYHSELNMSSLELGDSALYFCASSSSGQGKNEQFFGPGTRLTVL.

The chain combines TRBV25-1 with TRBJ1-2; maybe TRBD1 (5 bases). The germline CDR1 and CDR2 sequences are MGHDK and SYGVNS. The CDR3 consists of 13 residues. Trimming removed 5 bases from V and 0 bases from J, with 7 bases in between. CDR3 protein: CASSQTANYGYTF. The CDR3 DNA reads as TGTGCCAGCAGTCAGACAGCTAACTATGGCTACACCTTC.

J is TRBJ2-5 and V is TRBV6-5, with D unresolved. The CDR3 sequence is 16 residues long. The germline gives CDR1 MNHEY, CDR2 SVGAGI. V lost 2 bases and J lost 4, with 17 bases in between. The CDR3 bases are TGTGCCAGCAGTTACGCCCGCCTCACAACGGGAGAGACCCAGTACTTC. Protein sequence: CASSYARLTTGETQYF.

The rearrangement joins TRBV27 to TRBJ2-2; tentative D call: TRBD2 (6 bases). V was pared by 2 bases and J by 5 bases, with 15 bases between. CDR1 and CDR2 (germline): MNHEY, SMNVEV (reference sequence). The CDR3 is 16 residues long. This CDR3 is CASSLILAGGTGELFF. The DNA of the CDR3 is TGTGCCAGCAGTTTAATTCTGGCTGGGGGGACCGGGGAGCTGTTTTTT.

The chain carries TRBV7-3 and TRBJ2-2; the D gene could be TRBD1 or TRBD2 (5 bases each). The CDR3 consists of 18 residues. The germline V and J ends were trimmed by 5 bases and 1 base, with 20 bases remaining between them. Germline loops: CDR1 SGHTA, CDR2 FQGTGA. The CDR3 region is CASSPGPQLEKNTGELFF. For the CDR3, the DNA is TGTGCCAGCAGCCCGGGACCTCAACTAGAAAAGAACACCGGGGAGCTGTTTTTT. The whole variable domain, remainder taken from reference TRBV7-3 and TRBJ2-2, is GAGVSQTPSNKVTEKGKYVELRCDPISGHTALYWYRQSLGQGPEFLIYFQGTGAADDSGLPNDRFFAVRPEGSVSTLKIQRTERGDSAVYLCASSPGPQLEKNTGELFFGEGSRLTVL.

The chain is built from TRBV7-9 and TRBJ2-7; TRBD2 aligns across 7 bases. The germline V gene has CDR1 SEHNR and CDR2 FQNEAQ (reference sequence). This CDR3 comprises 15 residues. The V and J ends lost 4 bases and 3 bases, in that order; junction bases with no gene match: 9. The CDR3 region is CASSSPSGAYYEQYF. CDR3 coding DNA: TGTGCCAGCAGCTCGCCTAGCGGAGCTTACTACGAGCAGTACTTC. The whole variable domain, filled in from reference TRBV7-9 and TRBJ2-7, reads DTGVSQNPRHKITKRGQNVTFRCDPISEHNRLYWYRQTLGQGPEFLTYFQNEAQLEKSRLLSDRFSAERPKGSFSTLEIQRTEQGDSAMYLCASSSPSGAYYEQYFGPGTRLTVT.

The gene calls are TRBV7-6 and TRBJ2-1, with a weak D call TRBD2 (5 bases). CDR3 length: 16 residues. Trimming left V 1 base short and J 4 bases short, with 14 bases between. Germline values: CDR1 SGHVS, CDR2 FNYEAQ. This CDR3 is CASSLVRGPGYNEQFF. The CDR3 DNA follows: TGTGCCAGCAGCTTAGTACGCGGGCCAGGATACAATGAGCAGTTCTTC.

The J gene is TRBJ1-1, the V gene TRBV5-1; no reliable D call. Germline V gives CDR1 SGHRS, CDR2 YFSETQ. V lost 5 bases, J lost 3 bases, and 5 bases lay in between. The CDR3 is 11 amino acids. The CDR3 DNA reads as TGCGCCAGCAGGTATGACACTGAAGCTTTCTTT. This codes for CASRYDTEAFF.

This clone was detected only a few times. The CDR3 sequence is CASSLVGTEAFF. For the CDR3, the DNA is TGTGCCAGCAGCTTAGTTGGGACTGAAGCTTTCTTT. J is TRBJ1-1 and V is TRBV11-2; D gene unclear. Germline lookup yields CDR1 SGHAT and CDR2 FQNNGV. The V gene lost 1 base and the J gene lost 5 bases, with 5 bases spanning the gap. This CDR3 is 12 amino acids long.